This T cell receptor beta chain was obtained from a study of shared clonotypes between healthy human individuals. Genomic DNA (from each subset) was split evenly across several immunoSEQ plates. Original processing methods: Junction-only immunoSEQ data arrived without quality scores, meaning filtering differed. Method: immunoSEQ multiplex PCR; TCRdb's copy keeps in-frame clones and lacks some. Clone size and the V and J calls come from that table; the DNA yielded D and trimming. The profile covers about 2.5 million clones, with approximately 90% appearing a single time and around 0.38% taken by the ten largest. Trimming at V came to 4 bases and at J to 7 bases, leaving 13 bases not matched to a gene. The V gene's germline CDR1 is SGHAT and CDR2 FQNNGV. The CDR3 is 17 residues long. The table lists this clone with a count of one. The antigen is not known. Overall study findings and caveats: Clonotype sharing among donors, it was expected, would be affected by sequencing depth. Memory subsets had estimated richness that was generally smaller than that of naive subsets.

This rearrangement joins TRBV11-2 to TRBJ2-2, with 9 bases matching TRBD2. Sample: naive CD4+ T cells from PBMCs. The subset: CD45RA+ positively selected. This TCR derives from a man younger than 35 in good health. Some clones in this sample may be carry-over from other donors' samples. The CDR3 DNA follows: TGTGCCAGCAGCTATATCGGGACTAGCCTTGCCTTCGGGGAGCTGTTTTTT. It specifies CASSYIGTSLAFGELFF.